The 26 T cell receptor beta chains in this list originate from one sample, sequenced in a study of response to subunit inactivated influenza vaccine. TCRdb used MiXCR to reprocess the RT-PCR reads, holding one entry per CDR3 protein. This sample has more than 150,000 distinct CDR3 sequences, with about 9.3% found just once. The input for sequencing was non-naive T cells sorted from PBMCs, taken on the day of vaccination. These receptors were obtained from a man over 45 who received an inactivated influenza vaccine.

This clonotype was counted ten times or more. V and J are TRBV11-1 and TRBJ2-5, with D unclear. Germline CDR1 SGHAT, CDR2 FQDESV (reference sequence). CDR3 length: 14 residues. V was trimmed by 4 bases and J by 2 bases, leaving 11 bases between them. CDR3 sequence: CASSSPGWQETQYF. In DNA, the CDR3 is TGTGCCAGCAGCTCGCCCGGCTGGCAAGAGACCCAGTACTTC.

This clonotype turned up a few times. The V and J genes are TRBV5-6 and TRBJ1-6; D is unresolved. V lost 5 bases and J 5 bases, leaving 8 bases between the germline ends. The V gene's germline CDR1 is SGHDT and CDR2 YYEEEE. The CDR3 covers 13 residues. The CDR3 reads CASRTWDNSPLHF. As DNA, the CDR3 is TGTGCCAGCAGGACATGGGATAATTCACCCCTCCACTTT.

This clonotype was picked up a small number of times. This chain links TRBV27 with TRBJ2-1; D might be TRBD1 (6 bases). This CDR3 has 16 residues. In germline, CDR1 is MNHEY, CDR2 SMNVEV (reference sequence). The ends were cut back, 5 bases at V and 4 bases at J, with 18 bases in the middle. The CDR3 loop is CASSRPGTSIYNEQFF. In DNA form, the CDR3 reads TGTGCCAGCAGTCGTCCCGGGACAAGTATTTACAATGAGCAGTTCTTC.

This clonotype was seen a handful of times. V is TRBV20-1 and J is TRBJ2-5, with 8 bases matching TRBD2. The CDR3 covers 13 residues. The germline CDR1 and CDR2 sequences are DFQATT and SNEGSKA (reference sequence). V lost 6 bases, J lost 5 bases, and 8 bases stayed unmatched. The CDR3 reads CSARTSFKETQYF. The CDR3 DNA sequence: TGCAGTGCACGGACTAGCTTTAAGGAGACCCAGTACTTC.

This clonotype has more than one count but fewer than ten. The gene calls are TRBV4-1 and TRBJ2-1; 11 bases are shared with TRBD2. Germline CDR1 is MGHRA and CDR2 is YSYEKL. V shed 0 bases and J 8 bases; nucleotides not matched to a gene: 3. The CDR3 runs 15 residues. The CDR3 nucleotides are TGCGCCAGCAGCCAAGAGCCTAGCGGGAGGCATGAGCAGTTCTTC. This sequence encodes CASSQEPSGRHEQFF.

This clonotype has a handful of counts. V is TRBV27 and J is TRBJ1-4; D uncertain. CDR1 and CDR2 (germline): MNHEY, SMNVEV (reference sequence). V lost 1 base and J 3 bases, leaving 21 bases between the germline ends. This CDR3 has 19 residues. As DNA, the CDR3 is TGTGCCAGCAGTTTATTGCCCCCGATTAACGGTAGAGCTAATGAAAAACTGTTTTTT. It is translated as CASSLLPPINGRANEKLFF.

This clonotype was recorded a few times. The chain has TRBV7-6 and TRBJ1-6, with D unresolved. Between the trimmed V and J ends, which lost 4 bases and 10 bases, there was a span of 11 bases. This CDR3 spans 13 amino acids. Germline CDR1 and CDR2: SGHVS and FNYEAQ. The DNA of the CDR3 is TGTGCCAGCAGCTCTGCCCATTTATCACCCCTCCACTTT. Protein sequence: CASSSAHLSPLHF.

There are many counts of this clonotype. The chain links TRBV29-1 to TRBJ2-3; 9 bases match TRBD2. V lost 5 bases to trimming and J lost 0 bases; unmatched junction nucleotides: 9. The length of the CDR3 is 16 residues. In germline, CDR1 is SQVTM, CDR2 ANQGSEA. CDR3 DNA: TGCAGCGTTCGTGGAGCTAGCGGGATTAGCACAGATACGCAGTATTTT. It is translated as CSVRGASGISTDTQYF.

The V gene is TRBV21-1, the J gene TRBJ2-1; the D call of TRBD2 is as the table states it, not checked on the DNA. TRBV21-1 is deemed a pseudogene. CDR3 length: 13 residues. CDR3 nucleotides: TGTCTCCCGCCGGCTACTCGGGGGAATGAGCAGTTCTTC. Translating it yields CLPPATRGNEQFF.

This clonotype was observed at least ten times. The chain carries TRBV5-1 and TRBJ2-7, with 9 nucleotides matching TRBD1. Per germline, CDR1 SGHRS and CDR2 YFSETQ. J lost 6 bases, V lost 2 bases, and 6 bases had no gene match. This CDR3 contains 14 residues. Written as DNA, the CDR3 is TGCGCCAGCAGCTTACAGGGGGCTAAGAGCGAGCAGTACTTC. This translates into CASSLQGAKSEQYF. The whole variable domain, filled in from reference TRBV5-1 and TRBJ2-7, reads KAGVTQTPRYLIKTRGQQVTLSCSPISGHRSVSWYQQTPGQGLQFLFEYFSETQRNKGNFPGRFSGRQFSNSRSEMNVSTLELGDSALYLCASSLQGAKSEQYFGPGTRLTVT.

The chain has TRBV25-1 and TRBJ2-1, with 8 nucleotides matching TRBD2. V was clipped by 5 bases and J by 4 bases; unmatched bases: 10. Germline-derived CDR1 and CDR2 are MGHDK and SYGVNS. This CDR3 region has 16 residues. The DNA for the CDR3 is TGTGCCAGCAGTAACGGGGGGGTTGGGGTATACAATGAGCAGTTCTTC. It codes for CASSNGGVGVYNEQFF.

This clonotype was counted a few times. This chain links TRBV11-2 with TRBJ2-5; D call uncertain. The CDR3 totals 13 residues. V was clipped by 4 bases and J by 0 bases, with 6 bases between them. The germline V gene encodes CDR1 SGHAT and CDR2 FQNNGV. CDR3 in amino acids: CASSSSNQETQYF. In nucleotides, the CDR3 is TGTGCCAGCAGCTCCAGTAACCAAGAGACCCAGTACTTC.

This chain joins TRBV5-1 and TRBJ1-4; D gene unclear. The CDR3 covers 15 residues. V lost 1 base and J lost 0, with 7 bases in between. In germline, CDR1 is SGHRS, CDR2 YFSETQ. For the CDR3, the DNA is TGCGCCAGCAGCTTGTTGGCATCAACTAATGAAAAACTGTTTTTT. Residues: CASSLLASTNEKLFF.

The chain carries TRBV3-1 and TRBJ1-2; no definite D call. In germline, CDR1 is LGHDT, CDR2 YNNKEL (reference sequence). The V gene lost 4 bases and the J gene lost 6 bases, with 12 bases spanning the gap. The CDR3 has 13 amino acids. The CDR3 nucleotides read TGTGCCAGCAGCCCGCATAGATCAGATGGCTACACCTTC. This translates into CASSPHRSDGYTF. The full variable domain, in which reference TRBV3-1 and TRBJ1-2 provide the parts outside the CDR3, is DTAVSQTPKYLVTQMGNDKSIKCEQNLGHDTMYWYKQDSKKFLKIMFSYNNKELIINETVPNRFSPKSPDKAHLNLHINSLELGDSAVYFCASSPHRSDGYTFGSGTRLTVV.

This chain links TRBV5-6 with TRBJ2-1, with 8 bases that match TRBD2. The V segment lost 4 bases and the J segment 4 bases; nucleotides outside the gene matches: 4. Looked up from germline, CDR1 is SGHDT and CDR2 is YYEEEE. CDR3 size: 14 residues. Here the CDR3 reads CASSRAGEYNEQFF. As DNA, the CDR3 is TGTGCCAGCAGCCGAGCGGGAGAATACAATGAGCAGTTCTTC.

This clonotype was picked up a small number of times. The chain uses TRBV7-8 and TRBJ1-5; D possibly corresponds to TRBD1 (5 bases). Trimming shortened V by 5 bases and J by 4 bases, and 12 bases separated the two germline ends. The CDR3 covers 14 residues. Germline CDR1 reads SGHVS; CDR2 reads FQNEAQ. For the CDR3, the DNA is TGTGCCAGCAGCGGCCCGGGGGGGAATCAGCCCCAGCATTTT. It specifies CASSGPGGNQPQHF. Full variable domain (rest looked up from reference TRBV7-8 and TRBJ1-5): GAGVSQSPRYKVAKRGQDVALRCDPISGHVSLFWYQQALGQGPEFLTYFQNEAQLDKSGLPSDRFFAERPEGSVSTLKIQRTQQEDSAVYLCASSGPGGNQPQHFGDGTRLSIL.

This clonotype was found many times. The rearrangement joins TRBV5-5 to TRBJ1-1; D uncertain. This CDR3 has 16 residues. Germline CDR1 and CDR2: SGHKS and YYEKEE (reference sequence). V lost 0 bases, J lost 0 bases, and 12 bases lay in between. The DNA of the CDR3 is TGTGCCAGCAGCTTGGCCGTCGCTGGGCTGAACACTGAAGCTTTCTTT. Translated: CASSLAVAGLNTEAFF.

There are many counts of this clonotype. The CDR3 sequence is CASSLRAGAGELFF. The CDR3 region has the DNA TGTGCCAGCAGCTTACGGGCAGGCGCCGGGGAGCTGTTTTTT. This chain connects TRBV7-9 to TRBJ2-2, with D uncertain. This CDR3 spans 14 amino acids. The germline V gene encodes CDR1 SEHNR and CDR2 FQNEAQ (reference sequence). V was pared by 2 bases and J by 6 bases, with 10 bases between.

This clonotype was seen a few times. The gene calls are TRBV6-1 and TRBJ2-2; D may be TRBD1 (6 bases). This CDR3 region has 19 residues. Trimming cost V 2 bases and J 0 bases, with 19 bases left between them. From germline, CDR1 is MNHNS and CDR2 SASEGT. CDR3 sequence: CASSEKVFWGRTNTGELFF. The CDR3, as DNA: TGTGCCAGCAGTGAAAAAGTTTTTTGGGGGCGTACGAACACCGGGGAGCTGTTTTTT.

V and J are TRBV11-2 and TRBJ2-1, with 13 bases lining up with TRBD2. With 2 bases clipped from V and 5 bases from J, the junction kept 9 bases outside the gene matches. Germline assignment: CDR1 SGHAT and CDR2 FQNNGV. The CDR3 totals 18 residues. The CDR3 protein is CASSLWGTSGNINNEQFF. CDR3 sequence (DNA): TGTGCCAGCAGCTTATGGGGGACTAGCGGGAACATAAACAATGAGCAGTTCTTC. The full variable domain, in which reference TRBV11-2 and TRBJ2-1 provide the parts outside the CDR3, is EAGVAQSPRYKIIEKRQSVAFWCNPISGHATLYWYQQILGQGPKLLIQFQNNGVVDDSQLPKDRFSAERLKGVDSTLKIQPAKLEDSAVYLCASSLWGTSGNINNEQFFGPGTRLTVL.

This chain connects TRBV5-1 to TRBJ1-3; 12 nucleotides align to TRBD1. Trimming at V came to 0 bases and at J to 2 bases, leaving 0 bases not matched to a gene. The germline V gene has CDR1 SGHRS and CDR2 YFSETQ. The CDR3 spans 16 residues. The chain's CDR3 is CASSLGDRGPGNTIYF. The DNA of the CDR3 is TGCGCCAGCAGCTTGGGGGACAGGGGGCCTGGAAACACCATATATTTT.

V gene TRBV5-6 combines with J gene TRBJ1-5; D ambiguous. Trimming took 4 bases from V and 6 from J, leaving 11 bases between them. CDR3 size: 13 residues. The germline gives CDR1 SGHDT, CDR2 YYEEEE. The CDR3 is CASSGGSLQPQHF. The CDR3 DNA reads TGTGCCAGCAGCGGCGGGAGTCTTCAGCCCCAGCATTTT. Using reference TRBV5-6 and TRBJ1-5 for the parts outside the CDR3, the full variable domain is DAGVTQSPTHLIKTRGQQVTLRCSPKSGHDTVSWYQQALGQGPQFIFQYYEEEERQRGNFPDRFSGHQFPNYSSELNVNALLLGDSALYLCASSGGSLQPQHFGDGTRLSIL.

This clonotype came up many times. The chain is built from TRBV30 and TRBJ2-1; D gene ambiguous. CDR1 GTSNPN and CDR2 SVGIG come from the germline V gene (reference sequence). The CDR3 has 11 amino acids. V shed 3 bases and J shed 9 bases, with 9 bases lying between them. The CDR3 here is CAWRGFGEQFF. CDR3 in DNA: TGTGCCTGGAGGGGGTTTGGTGAGCAGTTCTTC.

This clonotype was found many times. This chain connects TRBV12-3 or TRBV12-4 to TRBJ1-5, with D perhaps TRBD1 (5 bases). The V end lost 5 bases, the J end lost 7 bases, and 21 bases lay between the germline ends. The CDR3 covers 16 residues. The CDR3: CASSINLPSSGQPQHF. CDR3 DNA sequence: TGTGCCAGCAGTATTAATCTCCCGAGTTCAGGGCAGCCCCAGCATTTT.

This clonotype was observed a few times. The chain employs TRBV6-4 and TRBJ2-3; 13 nucleotides align to TRBD2. Looked up from germline, CDR1 is MRHNA and CDR2 is SNTAGT. This CDR3 contains 16 residues. Trimming took 5 bases from V and 5 from J; bases not matched to a gene: 7. CDR3 DNA sequence: TGTGCCAGCAGTCGCGGACTAGCGGGAGTGGGAGATACGCAGTATTTT. It specifies CASSRGLAGVGDTQYF.

This clonotype was seen a few times. The gene calls are TRBV3-1 and TRBJ2-1; TRBD2 matches at 9 bases. This CDR3 is built from 16 residues. Germline CDR1 is LGHDT and CDR2 is YNNKEL (reference sequence). J gave up 3 bases and V 1 base, and 4 bases lay outside the gene matches. CDR3 coding DNA: TGTGCCAGCAGCCAAGGTACAGCGGGGGGCTACAATGAGCAGTTCTTC. It encodes CASSQGTAGGYNEQFF.